The next 23 T cell receptor beta chains were all read from a single sample in a study of vaccination effects on CD4 cells after COVID-19 (dated by TCRdb to between 2022 and 2023). These receptors have no known antigen. In the ViraFEST assay, PBMC were stimulated with viral peptide pools, and TCR sequencing was then used to find antigen-specific CD4+ T cell clonotypes based on their expansion. After less than 13 days of culture, CD4+ T cells were isolated with the EasySep CD4+ T cell isolation kit. Negative nucleocapsid antibody results before and after vaccination confirmed that the healthy vaccine recipients had no prior SARS-CoV-2 infection. Libraries came from the immunoSEQ multiplex PCR assay. What TCRdb holds here is the immuneACCESS table cut down to in-frame rearrangements. Part of the clones is not present; checked against another copy, under half of the missing clones reflect an unresolved V gene, and the others are unexplained. This sample lists around 63,000 clones; about 79% were detected once. Clones ranked in the top ten supply about 3.7% of the sample.

This specimen was CD4+ T cells from PBMCs cultured with HCoV-OC43 spike peptides, taken before COVID-19 vaccination. The label giving this sample's cell subset or site can be read as: HCoV-OC43 spike overlapping peptide pool stimulation. The source is a human donor who received a COVID-19 vaccine.

As DNA, the CDR3 is TGCGCCAGCAGCCAGGCCCGGGGTTATGAGCAGTTCTTC. It yields the protein CASSQARGYEQFF. The chain couples TRBV4-1 to TRBJ2-1; D possibly corresponds to TRBD2 (5 bases). Per the germline V gene, CDR1 is MGHRA and CDR2 is YSYEKL. This CDR3 contains 13 residues. Trimming cost V 3 bases and J 8 bases, with 11 bases left between them.

This chain joins TRBV6-5 and TRBJ2-3; TRBD2 matches at 12 bases. The ends lost 4 bases at V and 5 bases at J; junction bases unmatched: 7. The CDR3 extends over 16 amino acids. Germline V gives CDR1 MNHEY, CDR2 SVGAGI. CDR3 loop: CASSFLAGGPGDTQYF. The CDR3 coding sequence is TGTGCCAGCAGTTTTCTAGCGGGGGGGCCGGGAGATACGCAGTATTTT.

The chain recombines TRBV24-1 with TRBJ1-2; 8 bases agree with TRBD1. This CDR3 region has 16 residues. Germline V CDR1 and CDR2: KGHDR, SFDVKD. V gave up 5 bases and J gave up 2 bases; unmatched junction bases: 9. The CDR3 is CATSGLDRALNYGYTF. The CDR3 coding sequence is TGTGCCACCAGTGGGTTGGACAGGGCGTTAAACTATGGCTACACCTTC.

The J gene is TRBJ1-1, the V gene TRBV7-2; maybe TRBD1 (5 bases). V was shortened by 1 base and J by 12 bases, with 12 bases between the two germline ends. This CDR3 is 12 amino acids long. Germline V gives CDR1 SGHTA, CDR2 FQGNSA. CDR3 region: CASSLDKGKSFF. CDR3 bases: TGTGCCAGCAGCTTAGACAAGGGGAAATCTTTCTTT.

CDR3 residues: CASPSYPGSSTDTQYF. The CDR3 DNA reads TGTGCCAGCCCGTCATATCCGGGCAGTAGCACAGATACGCAGTATTTT. This chain uses TRBV5-8 with TRBJ2-3, with D unresolved. Looked up from germline, CDR1 is SGHTS and CDR2 is YDEGEE. This CDR3 comprises 16 residues. Deletions cut 7 bases from V and 0 bases from J, with 18 bases between.

The rearrangement joins TRBV6-1 to TRBJ1-4, with 8 bases matching TRBD1. The CDR3 has 16 amino acids. The V gene end was trimmed by 1 base and the J gene end by 4 bases; junction bases not matched to a gene: 5. The germline V gene encodes CDR1 MNHNS and CDR2 SASEGT. Here the CDR3 reads CASSEDRGGDNEKLFF. The CDR3 nucleotides read TGTGCCAGCAGTGAAGACAGGGGGGGAGATAATGAAAAACTGTTTTTT.

The rearrangement links TRBV5-1 to TRBJ2-3, with 10 bases fitting TRBD2. Germline lookup yields CDR1 SGHRS and CDR2 YFSETQ. CDR3 length equals 17 residues. V was clipped by 5 bases and J by 0 bases; unmatched bases: 9. The CDR3: CASRARLAGDSTDTQYF. CDR3 in DNA: TGCGCCAGCAGGGCTCGGCTAGCGGGGGACAGCACAGATACGCAGTATTTT.

The chain combines TRBV5-1 with TRBJ2-6; D tentatively reads TRBD1 or TRBD2 (6 bases each). The germline CDR1 and CDR2 sequences are SGHRS and YFSETQ. The V gene lost 7 bases and the J gene lost 0 bases, with 8 bases spanning the gap. The length of the CDR3 is 14 residues. CDR3 sequence reads: CASEGGSGANVLTF. As DNA, the CDR3 is TGCGCCAGCGAGGGGGGCTCTGGGGCCAACGTCCTGACTTTC.

The rearrangement joins TRBV2 to TRBJ2-3; 10 positions match TRBD2. The CDR3 totals 15 residues. Germline V gene lookup returns CDR1 SNHLY and CDR2 FYNNEI. Trimming cost V 8 bases and J 3 bases; bases outside gene matches: 8. The CDR3 is CASRPSGGPTDTQYF. CDR3 nucleotides: TGTGCCAGCCGTCCTAGCGGGGGTCCGACAGATACGCAGTATTTT.

The chain employs TRBV5-1 and TRBJ2-3; D may be TRBD1 (6 bases). The germline gives CDR1 SGHRS, CDR2 YFSETQ. The CDR3 consists of 14 residues. Deletions cut 7 bases from V and 0 bases from J, with 12 bases between. The CDR3 DNA follows: TGCGCCAGCGGGGCGACAGGCAGCACAGATACGCAGTATTTT. It is translated as CASGATGSTDTQYF.

The V call is TRBV29-1, the J call TRBJ2-1; 7 positions agree with TRBD2. This CDR3 region has 14 residues. CDR1 is SQVTM, CDR2 ANQGSEA, per germline. The ends lost 5 bases at V and 10 bases at J; junction bases unmatched: 14. The CDR3, as DNA: TGCAGCGTTTCCGAGCGGGGATTACAAGGGGAGCAGTTCTTC. It yields the protein CSVSERGLQGEQFF.

The chain couples TRBV9 to TRBJ2-3; 12 bases are a match to TRBD2. The CDR3 runs to 16 residues. V gave up 0 bases and J gave up 5 bases; unmatched junction bases: 4. Per germline, CDR1 SGDLS and CDR2 YYNGEE. DNA for the CDR3: TGTGCCAGCAGCGTAGAACTAGCGGGGGGAGGAGATACGCAGTATTTT. This encodes CASSVELAGGGDTQYF.

A few counts support this clone. The DNA of the CDR3 is TGTGCCAGCAGGTTGGGACTAGCGGGGGGCGACAATGAGCAGTTCTTC. Its translation is CASRLGLAGGDNEQFF. The rearrangement joins TRBV2 to TRBJ2-1; 15 bases map to TRBD2. With 6 bases clipped from V and 5 bases from J, the junction kept 5 bases outside the gene matches. Germline V gene sequence: CDR1 SNHLY, CDR2 FYNNEI. This CDR3 comprises 16 residues. The full variable domain, its missing parts supplied by reference TRBV2 and TRBJ2-1, is EPEVTQTPSHQVTQMGQEVILRCVPISNHLYFYWYRQILGQKVEFLVSFYNNEISEKSEIFDDQFSVERPDGSNFTLKIRSTKLEDSAMYFCASRLGLAGGDNEQFFGPGTRLTVL.

V is TRBV3-1 (or the pseudogene TRBV3-2) and J is TRBJ2-3, with 10 bases fitting TRBD1. CDR1 and CDR2 from the germline V gene are LGHDT and YNNKEL (reference sequence). The junction had 11 bases not matched to a gene; V was cut back by 4 bases and J by 4 bases. The CDR3 covers 17 residues. The CDR3 DNA reads as TGTGCCAGCAGCCCACGACGGGGACAGGGGACATCAGATACGCAGTATTTT. It codes for CASSPRRGQGTSDTQYF.

The chain joins TRBV3-1 (or the pseudogene TRBV3-2) to TRBJ1-1; TRBD1 matches 7 bases. The trim removed 4 bases at V and 8 bases at J, leaving 10 bases unmatched. The CDR3 loop spans 14 amino acids. Per germline, CDR1 LGHDT and CDR2 YNNKEL (reference sequence). The CDR3 region is CASSPVTTGLEAFF. For the CDR3, the DNA is TGTGCCAGCAGCCCCGTTACGACAGGGTTGGAAGCTTTCTTT.

The chain has TRBV2 and TRBJ2-5; 8 bases are shared with TRBD1. The CDR3 is 15 residues long. Looked up from germline, CDR1 is SNHLY and CDR2 is FYNNEI. Trimming removed 8 bases from V and 1 base from J; junction bases left unmatched: 9. CDR3 nucleotide sequence: TGTGCCAGCCACAGCCAGGACAGGGCCCAAGAGACCCAGTACTTC. Amino acid sequence: CASHSQDRAQETQYF.

For the CDR3, the DNA is TGTGCCAGCAGCCAGGGGGGGGAGACCCAGTACTTC. As protein: CASSQGGETQYF. This chain uses TRBV3-1 (or the pseudogene TRBV3-2) with TRBJ2-5; TRBD2 aligns across 7 bases. Germline V gene data show CDR1 as LGHDT and CDR2 as YNNKEL (reference sequence). The V and J ends lost 3 bases and 5 bases, in that order; junction bases with no gene match: 0. The CDR3 is 12 amino acids.

This chain connects TRBV18 to TRBJ2-3, with 8 bases fitting TRBD1. The germline CDR1 and CDR2 sequences are KGHSH and LQKENI. J gave up 6 bases and V 3 bases, and 2 bases lay outside the gene matches. CDR3 length equals 13 residues. The CDR3 DNA follows: TGTGCCAGCTCACCGCGACAGGGGGATACGCAGTATTTT. Amino acid sequence: CASSPRQGDTQYF.

This clone was detected only a few times. The V call is TRBV5-6, the J call TRBJ1-6, with D possibly matching TRBD1 (6 bases). V dropped 5 bases and J dropped 10 bases, with 19 bases sitting between them. Germline-derived CDR1 and CDR2 are SGHDT and YYEEEE. The CDR3 loop spans 15 amino acids. In DNA form, the CDR3 reads TGTGCCAGCAGTCCCCTAGGGGGTCTGGTGTCACCCCTCCACTTT. It specifies CASSPLGGLVSPLHF.

This sequence joins TRBV11-2 and TRBJ2-6, with a weak D call TRBD1 (7 bases). This CDR3 is 18 amino acids long. Trimming shortened V by 4 bases and J by 2 bases, and 18 bases separated the two germline ends. CDR1 is SGHAT, CDR2 FQNNGV, per germline. The CDR3 here is CASSSLGRGETGANVLTF. CDR3 in DNA: TGTGCCAGCAGCTCCCTTGGCAGGGGGGAAACTGGGGCCAACGTCCTGACTTTC.

The J gene is TRBJ1-6, the V gene TRBV5-6, with a possible D match to TRBD1 (5 bases). The CDR3 consists of 14 residues. V was pared by 4 bases and J by 3 bases, with 8 bases between. Germline V gives CDR1 SGHDT, CDR2 YYEEEE. The CDR3: CASSRDRYNSPLHF. CDR3 coding DNA: TGTGCCAGCAGCCGGGACCGCTATAATTCACCCCTCCACTTT. Full variable domain (missing parts from reference TRBV5-6 and TRBJ1-6): DAGVTQSPTHLIKTRGQQVTLRCSPKSGHDTVSWYQQALGQGPQFIFQYYEEEERQRGNFPDRFSGHQFPNYSSELNVNALLLGDSALYLCASSRDRYNSPLHFGNGTRLTVT.

The chain has TRBV6-2 or TRBV6-3 and TRBJ1-4; tentative D call: TRBD1 (5 bases). The V gene lost 5 bases and the J gene lost 0 bases, with 16 bases spanning the gap. The germline V gene has CDR1 MNHEY and CDR2 SVGEGT. The CDR3 extends over 17 amino acids. DNA for the CDR3: TGTGCCAGCAGTGACCCGGCGGGGCCGGCAACTAATGAAAAACTGTTTTTT. This translates into CASSDPAGPATNEKLFF.

The chain combines TRBV18 with TRBJ1-2; 12 positions agree with TRBD1. This CDR3 comprises 14 residues. Germline-derived CDR1 and CDR2 are KGHSH and LQKENI. V lost 6 bases to trimming and J lost 8 bases; unmatched junction nucleotides: 7. As DNA, the CDR3 is TGTGCCAGCTCGCCGGGACAGGGGGCGAGAGGCTACACCTTC. It encodes CASSPGQGARGYTF. The whole variable domain, filled in from reference TRBV18 and TRBJ1-2, reads NAGVMQNPRHLVRRRGQEARLRCSPMKGHSHVYWYRQLPEEGLKFMVYLQKENIIDESGMPKERFSAEFPKEGPSILRIQQVVRGDSAAYFCASSPGQGARGYTFGSGTRLTVV.